These 5 T cell receptor beta chains share one sample of origin, sequenced in a study of blood T cell repertoires in COVID-19. The repertoire was sequenced with immunoSEQ multiplex PCR; TCRdb's copy has only in-frame clones and lacks some. The sample lists about 240,000 clones, around 88% occurring once. The specimen was PBMCs or T cells enriched from blood (not recorded which). The receptors originated from a woman aged 25 to 39 who had recovered from COVID-19.

CDR3 amino acids: CASSLGYTGNTIYF. For the CDR3, the DNA is TGTGCCAGCAGCTTAGGTTACACTGGAAACACCATATATTTT. The V and J genes are TRBV7-2 and TRBJ1-3; unclear D gene. CDR1 is SGHTA and CDR2 is FQGNSA in the germline V gene. The CDR3 is 14 amino acids. V was cut by 1 base and J by 2 bases, with 6 bases left in between.

The V gene is TRBV19, the J gene TRBJ2-1, with TRBD1 as a possible D gene (6 bases). This CDR3 has 12 amino acids. V dropped 11 bases and J dropped 5 bases, with 13 bases sitting between them. In germline, CDR1 is LNHDA, CDR2 SQIVND (reference sequence). The CDR3 protein is CAGSTGNNEQFF. For the CDR3, the DNA is TGTGCCGGATCTACAGGGAACAATGAGCAGTTCTTC. Based on the CDR3 plus reference TRBV19 and TRBJ2-1, the full variable domain is DGGITQSPKYLFRKEGQNVTLSCEQNLNHDAMYWYRQDPGQGLRLIYYSQIVNDFQKGDIAEGYSVSREKKESFPLTVTSAQKNPTAFYLCAGSTGNNEQFFGPGTRLTVL.

The chain joins TRBV28 to TRBJ2-1, with 11 bases identical to TRBD1. The junction had 4 bases not matched to a gene; V was cut back by 10 bases and J by 2 bases. The CDR3 loop spans 14 amino acids. Germline CDR1 is MDHEN and CDR2 is SYDVKM. CDR3 bases: TGTGCCACCAAGGGACAGGGGGCCTACAATGAGCAGTTCTTC. Its translation is CATKGQGAYNEQFF.

The chain links TRBV7-2 to TRBJ1-1; TRBD1 aligns across 7 bases. Germline V gene lookup returns CDR1 SGHTA and CDR2 FQGNSA. Unmatched junction bases numbered 7, after V lost 5 bases and J lost 1 base. The CDR3 sequence is 15 residues long. CDR3 in DNA: TGTGCCAGCAGCCCTCGACAGGGACCGAACACTGAAGCTTTCTTT. Encoded protein: CASSPRQGPNTEAFF. Together with reference TRBV7-2 and TRBJ1-1, the CDR3 gives the full variable domain: GAGVSQSPSNKVTEKGKDVELRCDPISGHTALYWYRQSLGQGLEFLIYFQGNSAPDKSGLPSDRFSAERTGGSVSTLTIQRTQQEDSAVYLCASSPRQGPNTEAFFGQGTRLTVV.

This clone appeared a few times. This rearrangement joins TRBV9 to TRBJ2-7; the match to TRBD1 covers 7 bases. CDR1 SGDLS and CDR2 YYNGEE come from the germline V gene. With 4 bases clipped from V and 1 base from J, the junction kept 5 bases outside the gene matches. CDR3 length: 14 amino acids. CDR3 nucleotides: TGTGCCAGCAGCAAGACAGGGCTTTCCTACGAGCAGTACTTC. Its protein is CASSKTGLSYEQYF.